The next 3 T cell receptor beta chains were all read from a single sample in a study of CD8 T cells in Susac syndrome. RNA totalling roughly 0.5 to 1 ug underwent reverse transcription with random hexamers. TCRdb reprocessed the immunoSEQ multiplex PCR reads with MiXCR, giving one entry per CDR3 protein. The sample has hundreds of thousands of distinct CDR3 sequences, almost 85% seen once; the top ten hold around 0.22%. The specimen was CD8+ T cells from PBMCs. These receptors were collected from a human donor with multiple sclerosis.

The genes are TRBV5-4 and TRBJ2-1; TRBD2 matches at 8 bases. Germline V lookup: CDR1 SGHNT, CDR2 YYREEE (reference sequence). This CDR3 comprises 15 residues. J was trimmed by 5 bases and V by 5 bases; bases with no gene match: 9. As DNA, the CDR3 is TGTGCCAGCAGGTCTGGGGGACTAGTCAACAATGAGCAGTTCTTC. Its protein is CASRSGGLVNNEQFF. Looking up the rest from reference TRBV5-4 and TRBJ2-1 gives the full variable domain: ETGVTQSPTHLIKTRGQQVTLRCSSQSGHNTVSWYQQALGQGPQFIFQYYREEENGRGNFPPRFSGLQFPNYSSELNVNALELDDSALYLCASRSGGLVNNEQFFGPGTRLTVL.

V usage is TRBV5-6 and J usage is TRBJ2-7; D perhaps matches TRBD2 (6 bases). The CDR3 is 15 residues long. The V end was cut by 4 bases, the J end by 2 bases, with 16 bases between. Looked up from germline, CDR1 is SGHDT and CDR2 is YYEEEE. The CDR3 sequence: CASSGGLLSPYEQYF. The CDR3 bases are TGTGCCAGCAGCGGGGGACTCCTTTCTCCCTACGAGCAGTACTTC.

The chain combines TRBV30 with TRBJ2-1; D unresolved. The CDR3 loop spans 11 amino acids. Between the trimmed V and J ends, which lost 0 bases and 8 bases, there was a span of 5 bases. Germline CDR1 is GTSNPN and CDR2 is SVGIG (reference sequence). This CDR3 reads CAWSVPYEQFF. CDR3 sequence (DNA): TGTGCCTGGAGTGTCCCCTATGAGCAGTTCTTC.